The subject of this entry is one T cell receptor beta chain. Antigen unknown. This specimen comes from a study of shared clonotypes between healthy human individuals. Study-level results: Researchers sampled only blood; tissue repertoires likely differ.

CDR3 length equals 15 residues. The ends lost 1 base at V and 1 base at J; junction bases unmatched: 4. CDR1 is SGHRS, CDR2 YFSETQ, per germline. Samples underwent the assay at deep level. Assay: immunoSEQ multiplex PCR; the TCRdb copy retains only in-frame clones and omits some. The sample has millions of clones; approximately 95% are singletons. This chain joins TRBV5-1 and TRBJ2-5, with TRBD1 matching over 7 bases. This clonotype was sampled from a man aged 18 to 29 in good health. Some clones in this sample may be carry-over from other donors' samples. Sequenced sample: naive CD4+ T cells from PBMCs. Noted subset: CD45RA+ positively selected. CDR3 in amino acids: CASSLSRDSQETQYF. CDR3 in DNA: TGCGCCAGCAGCTTGTCCCGGGACAGCCAAGAGACCCAGTACTTC.